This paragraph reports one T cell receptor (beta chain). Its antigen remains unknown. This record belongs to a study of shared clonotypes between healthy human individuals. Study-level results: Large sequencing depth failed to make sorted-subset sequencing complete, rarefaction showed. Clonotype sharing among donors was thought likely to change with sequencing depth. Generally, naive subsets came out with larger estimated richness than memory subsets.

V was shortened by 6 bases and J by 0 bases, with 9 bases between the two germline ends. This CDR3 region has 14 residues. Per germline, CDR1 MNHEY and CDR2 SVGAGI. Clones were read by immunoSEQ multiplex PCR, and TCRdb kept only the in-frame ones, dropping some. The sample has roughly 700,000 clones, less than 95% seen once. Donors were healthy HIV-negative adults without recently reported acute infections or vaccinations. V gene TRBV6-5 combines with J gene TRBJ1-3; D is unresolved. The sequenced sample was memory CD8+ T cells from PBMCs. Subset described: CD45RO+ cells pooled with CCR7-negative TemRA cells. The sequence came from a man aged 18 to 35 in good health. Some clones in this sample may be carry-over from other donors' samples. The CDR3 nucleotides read TGTGCCAGCAGATGGGATCTCTCTGGAAACACCATATATTTT. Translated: CASRWDLSGNTIYF.